This TCR beta chain derives from a study of T cell clonality in common variable immunodeficiency. The sample holds many counts of this clone. Its antigen is currently unknown. The read finishes 3 residues shy of the CDR3 end, and the germline J gene is used to complete it. The germline CDR1 and CDR2 sequences are SGHNT and YYREEE (reference sequence). V was clipped by 1 base and J by 3 bases; unmatched bases: 3. This CDR3 is 15 amino acids long. Profiled with immunoSEQ multiplex PCR; TCRdb holds only in-frame clones, not every one. The data list 42,000 or so clones, none observed once; around 1.4% falls to the top ten. Study results and caveats: CVID subjects had higher TCRbeta clonality than healthy controls, most marked in about a third. Patient heterogeneity in the CVID cohort limited correlations between repertoire features and clinical complications.

Blood samples were heparinized, roughly 4.5 to 8.5 ml per donor. The sample comprised peripheral blood mononuclear cells. The TCR sequence derives from a person aged 18 to 70 in good health. The chain employs TRBV5-4 and TRBJ2-1, with 8 bases fitting TRBD1. The DNA read from the CDR3 is TGTGCCAGCAGCTTGTACACAGGGGGCTACAATGAG. It specifies CASSLYTGGYNE. The whole CDR3 region reads CASSLYTGGYNEQFF. Variable domain in full (rest from reference TRBV5-4 and TRBJ2-1): ETGVTQSPTHLIKTRGQQVTLRCSSQSGHNTVSWYQQALGQGPQFIFQYYREEENGRGNFPPRFSGLQFPNYSSELNVNALELDDSALYLCASSLYTGGYNEQFFGPGTRLTVL.